This section outlines one TCR beta chain sequence together with its context. Its antigen is unidentified. The data derive from a study of CD8+CD57+ T cells in acquired aplastic anemia. For the study at large: For CD4+ cells, healthy donors had an average of about 10 million reads. Study conclusions and caveats: Patients did not significantly differ from controls in CD8+ Simpson's diversity. The number of CD8+ CDR3 sequences shared by patients and controls was roughly 30.

Template material for TCR beta VDJ and CDR3 profiling consisted of genomic DNA. MiXCR, applied by TCRdb to the reads, yields one record per CDR3 protein. Of around 190,000 distinct CDR3 sequences detected, over 60% appear once; the ten largest clones hold 25% to 30%. The sequence derives from a human donor in good health. The sequencing input was sorted CD4+, CD8+, or CD8+CD57+ T cells (not recorded which) from PBMCs.

The CDR3 spells CSAHPGRGKDSPLHF. For the CDR3, the DNA is TGCAGTGCTCATCCGGGACGGGGGAAAGATTCACCCCTCCACTTT. The chain links TRBV20-1 to TRBJ1-6; D might be TRBD1 (5 bases). CDR3 length: 15 residues. The V gene lost 5 bases and the J gene lost 8 bases, with 19 bases spanning the gap. Germline assignment: CDR1 DFQATT and CDR2 SNEGSKA (reference sequence).